This paragraph covers one T cell receptor beta chain sequence. What it recognizes is unknown. The data stem from a study of identical twins. Study outcomes and limitations: Abundant cord blood beta clonotypes carried fewer insertions; memory repertoires showed none. Among monozygotic twins, out-of-frame TCR alpha sharing exceeded what models predicted. The degree of excess twin sharing was weaker in beta out-of-frame sequences.

This CDR3 has 14 amino acids. Germline loops: CDR1 MNHNS, CDR2 SASEGT. V was pared by 5 bases and J by 8 bases, with 12 bases of the junction left unmatched. TCRdb reprocessed the 5' RACE reads via MiXCR and lists one record per CDR3 protein. In the table there are more than 1.5 million distinct CDR3 sequences, around 33% of which are singletons. This receptor was identified in a newborn girl in good health. The chain joins TRBV6-1 to TRBJ2-7; TRBD1 agrees at 7 bases. Source material: cord blood. CDR3 coding DNA: TGTGCCAGCAGTCTAATCATCGGACAGGCAAAGCAGTACTTC. This codes for CASSLIIGQAKQYF.